The next 19 T cell receptor beta chains were all read from a single sample in a study of shared clonotypes between healthy human individuals (TCRdb year 2020). Library generation was performed with the immunoSEQ multiplex PCR assay. TCRdb obtained this table from immuneACCESS and retained in-frame rearrangements with V and J assigned. These tables miss some clones; where compared with another copy, unresolved V genes account for less than half of the shortfall, and the remainder is unexplained. The sample contains approximately 1.1 million clones, more than 75% of them found a single time. The ten biggest clones cover 0.52% of the sample. Sequenced: memory CD4+ T cells from PBMCs. The cell subset or site label on this specimen signifies: CD45RA-negative fraction. The receptor source for this set is a man in his late teens or twenties in good health. Some clones in this sample may be carry-over from other donors' samples.

The chain uses TRBV10-3 and TRBJ2-1; 13 nucleotides align to TRBD2. V lost 4 bases and J lost 4; bases outside the gene matches: 4. The CDR3 has 16 residues. Germline assignment: CDR1 ENHRY and CDR2 SYGVKD. CDR3 loop: CAISGLAGGLYNEQFF. DNA for the CDR3: TGTGCCATCAGTGGACTAGCGGGAGGCTTATACAATGAGCAGTTCTTC.

The chain combines TRBV28 with TRBJ2-2, with D possibly being TRBD1 (6 bases). CDR1 is MDHEN, CDR2 SYDVKM, per germline. Trimming left V 6 bases short and J 0 bases short, with 14 bases between. The CDR3 spans 16 residues. The CDR3 loop is CASSSHRAPNTGELFF. The CDR3 DNA follows: TGTGCCAGCAGCTCGCACAGGGCCCCGAACACCGGGGAGCTGTTTTTT.

CDR3 residues: CASSHGTGRGGYTF. The CDR3 DNA reads as TGTGCCAGCAGTCATGGGACAGGGAGAGGTGGCTACACCTTC. The chain is built from TRBV28 and TRBJ1-2; 9 positions agree with TRBD1. CDR1 and CDR2 (germline): MDHEN, SYDVKM. This CDR3 is 14 amino acids long. V dropped 5 bases and J dropped 7; count of bases not matched to a gene: 8.

The rearrangement uses TRBV28 and TRBJ1-2, with 8 bases matching TRBD1. The CDR3 loop spans 21 amino acids. Unmatched junction bases numbered 26, after V lost 6 bases and J lost 2 bases. Germline lookup yields CDR1 MDHEN and CDR2 SYDVKM. The CDR3 DNA reads TGTGCCAGCAGATTCAAAGTAACCCTATCGGGACAGGCACGTTGGAACTATGGCTACACCTTC. This encodes CASRFKVTLSGQARWNYGYTF.

A word on this clone: This CDR3 is also generated by other DNA sequences in the sample. The CDR3 spells CASSLVDQPQHF. In DNA form, the CDR3 reads TGTGCCAGCAGTTTAGTAGATCAGCCCCAGCATTTT. The chain links TRBV28 to TRBJ1-5, with unresolved D. Per germline, CDR1 MDHEN and CDR2 SYDVKM. Trimming left V 2 bases short and J 5 bases short, with 4 bases between. The CDR3 consists of 12 residues. Variable domain in full (rest from reference TRBV28 and TRBJ1-5): DVKVTQSSRYLVKRTGEKVFLECVQDMDHENMFWYRQDPGLGLRLIYFSYDVKMKEKGDIPEGYSVSREKKERFSLILESASTNQTSMYLCASSLVDQPQHFGDGTRLSIL.

This clone was recorded only once. The chain recombines TRBV10-3 with TRBJ2-5; 8 nucleotides align to TRBD1. Germline assignment: CDR1 ENHRY and CDR2 SYGVKD. The CDR3 runs to 15 residues. J lost 2 bases, V lost 6 bases, and 8 bases had no gene match. DNA of the CDR3: TGTGCCATCAGGAGTCACGGACAGGGACAAGAGACCCAGTACTTC. Encoded protein: CAIRSHGQGQETQYF.

V usage is TRBV19 and J usage is TRBJ2-3; tentative D call: TRBD2 (5 bases). The V end was cut by 9 bases, the J end by 0 bases, with 19 bases between. The CDR3 has 16 residues. Germline CDR1 is LNHDA and CDR2 is SQIVND (reference sequence). The CDR3 DNA follows: TGTGCCAGCCACGAAAAAATTCGGGGTAGCACAGATACGCAGTATTTT. Translated, it gives CASHEKIRGSTDTQYF.

J is TRBJ1-1 and V is TRBV18; 8 bases align to TRBD1. This CDR3 has 14 residues. Germline CDR1 is KGHSH and CDR2 is LQKENI. Here the CDR3 reads CAATGDLENTEAFF. CDR3 DNA: TGTGCGGCGACAGGGGACCTAGAGAACACTGAAGCTTTCTTT.

This clone was seen only once. The chain uses TRBV11-3 and TRBJ1-3; 7 positions agree with TRBD1. The trim removed 1 base at V and 9 bases at J, leaving 21 bases unmatched. This CDR3 is built from 19 residues. Per germline, CDR1 SGHNT and CDR2 YENEEA. The CDR3 nucleotides read TGTGCCAGCAGCTTAGGGCCCCACTCAACAGGGGCCGGGAGGGTCACCATATATTTT. It translates to CASSLGPHSTGAGRVTIYF. The full variable domain, with the rest looked up from reference TRBV11-3 and TRBJ1-3, is EAGVVQSPRYKIIEKKQPVAFWCNPISGHNTLYWYLQNLGQGPELLIRYENEEAVDDSQLPKDRFSAERLKGVDSTLKIQPAELGDSAVYLCASSLGPHSTGAGRVTIYFGEGSWLTVV.

This chain links TRBV11-2 with TRBJ2-5; D not certain. The CDR3 loop spans 12 amino acids. Germline V gene data show CDR1 as SGHAT and CDR2 as FQNNGV. The germline V and J ends were trimmed by 0 bases and 5 bases, with 4 bases remaining between them. The CDR3 region is CASSLDTETQYF. The DNA for the CDR3 is TGTGCCAGCAGCTTAGATACGGAGACCCAGTACTTC.

J is TRBJ1-2 and V is TRBV6-5; tentative D call: TRBD1 (6 bases). The CDR3 has 14 residues. CDR1 MNHEY and CDR2 SVGAGI come from the germline V gene. Trimming removed 6 bases at V and 4 bases at J, with 15 bases between. CDR3 residues: CASRQRGGGYGYTF. CDR3 DNA sequence: TGTGCCAGCAGACAGCGAGGGGGGGGCTATGGCTACACCTTC.

This clone showed up just a few times. Other DNA sequences of this sample code for an identical CDR3. This rearrangement joins TRBV18 to TRBJ1-2; TRBD1 is a possible D gene (5 bases). The CDR3 runs to 12 residues. V gave up 3 bases and J gave up 6 bases, with 8 bases separating them. Germline CDR1 KGHSH, CDR2 LQKENI. CDR3: CASSPGGNGYTF. In DNA form, the CDR3 reads TGTGCCAGCTCACCCGGGGGGAATGGCTACACCTTC.

The chain is built from TRBV11-2 and TRBJ1-3; TRBD1 agrees at 7 bases. Looked up from germline, CDR1 is SGHAT and CDR2 is FQNNGV. The J segment lost 2 bases and the V segment lost 5 bases, leaving 6 bases of the junction unmatched. The CDR3 sequence is 15 residues long. As DNA, the CDR3 is TGTGCCAGCAGCGACAGGGCCCTCACTGGAAACACCATATATTTT. Protein: CASSDRALTGNTIYF.

This clone was counted only a few times. J is TRBJ2-7 and V is TRBV9; 14 bases align to TRBD2. CDR1 SGDLS and CDR2 YYNGEE come from the germline V gene. This CDR3 is built from 14 residues. V lost 4 bases to trimming and J lost 11 bases; unmatched junction nucleotides: 8. This chain's CDR3 is CASSPGTSGRLKYF. The CDR3 DNA sequence: TGTGCCAGCAGCCCCGGGACTAGCGGGAGACTAAAGTACTTC.

This clone was found once. The rearrangement joins TRBV30 to TRBJ1-4, with D unclear. This CDR3 is 18 amino acids long. V lost 3 bases to trimming and J lost 4 bases, with 24 bases between them. The V gene's germline CDR1 is GTSNPN and CDR2 SVGIG (reference sequence). The CDR3 bases are TGTGCCTGGAGCCCCAGGCGGTTATCTGAAGGAGGTAATGAAAAACTGTTTTTT. Its translation is CAWSPRRLSEGGNEKLFF.

The chain recombines TRBV5-4 with TRBJ2-7; D remains ambiguous. V lost 4 bases, J lost 7 bases, and 18 bases lay in between. Per germline, CDR1 SGHNT and CDR2 YYREEE (reference sequence). This CDR3 spans 14 amino acids. CDR3 nucleotides: TGTGCCAGCAGCCAGCCGGGCCCATCCGGGGAGCAGTACTTC. Encoded protein: CASSQPGPSGEQYF.

The CDR3 reads CASSAGLGREDSDTQYF. For the CDR3, the DNA is TGTGCCAGCAGCGCGGGGTTGGGGCGGGAGGATTCAGATACGCAGTATTTT. The rearrangement joins TRBV7-3 to TRBJ2-3; 8 bases match TRBD2. Germline V gene data show CDR1 as SGHTA and CDR2 as FQGTGA. The CDR3 totals 17 residues. With V trimmed by 5 bases and J by 4 bases, 14 bases remained unmatched.

V is TRBV7-9 and J is TRBJ2-3, with TRBD1 matching 8 bases. Trimming removed 5 bases from V and 4 bases from J; junction bases left unmatched: 8. The CDR3 length is 15 residues. Germline V gene data show CDR1 as SEHNR and CDR2 as FQNEAQ (reference sequence). The chain's CDR3 is CASSTRDRMPDTQYF. The CDR3 bases are TGTGCCAGCAGCACCCGGGACAGGATGCCAGATACGCAGTATTTT.

This rearrangement joins TRBV11-2 to TRBJ2-7; 8 nucleotides agree with TRBD2. V lost 5 bases and J lost 1; bases outside the gene matches: 4. This CDR3 is built from 14 residues. Germline CDR1 SGHAT, CDR2 FQNNGV. CDR3 region: CASSHTSGSYEQYF. The CDR3 coding sequence is TGTGCCAGCAGCCACACTAGCGGTTCCTACGAGCAGTACTTC. The full variable domain, with the rest looked up from reference TRBV11-2 and TRBJ2-7, is EAGVAQSPRYKIIEKRQSVAFWCNPISGHATLYWYQQILGQGPKLLIQFQNNGVVDDSQLPKDRFSAERLKGVDSTLKIQPAKLEDSAVYLCASSHTSGSYEQYFGPGTRLTVT.